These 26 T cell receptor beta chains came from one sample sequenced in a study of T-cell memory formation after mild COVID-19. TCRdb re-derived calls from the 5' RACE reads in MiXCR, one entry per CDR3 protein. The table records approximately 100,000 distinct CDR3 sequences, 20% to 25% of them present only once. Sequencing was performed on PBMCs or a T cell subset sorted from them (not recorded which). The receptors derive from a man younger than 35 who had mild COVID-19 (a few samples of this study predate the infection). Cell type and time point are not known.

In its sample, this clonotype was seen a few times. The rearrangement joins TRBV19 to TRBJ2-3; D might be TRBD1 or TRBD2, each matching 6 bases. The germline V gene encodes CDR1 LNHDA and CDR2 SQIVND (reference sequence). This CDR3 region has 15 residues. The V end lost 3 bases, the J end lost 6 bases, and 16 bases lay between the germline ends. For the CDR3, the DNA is TGTGCCAGTAGTATTTATGGGGGGCCAGAGGATACGCAGTATTTT. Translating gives CASSIYGGPEDTQYF.

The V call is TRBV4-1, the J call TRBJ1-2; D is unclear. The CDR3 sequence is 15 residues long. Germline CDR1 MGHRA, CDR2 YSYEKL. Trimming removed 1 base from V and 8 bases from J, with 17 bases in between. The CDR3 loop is CASSQATRIARGYTF. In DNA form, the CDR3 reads TGCGCCAGCAGCCAAGCAACCAGGATTGCACGAGGCTACACCTTC.

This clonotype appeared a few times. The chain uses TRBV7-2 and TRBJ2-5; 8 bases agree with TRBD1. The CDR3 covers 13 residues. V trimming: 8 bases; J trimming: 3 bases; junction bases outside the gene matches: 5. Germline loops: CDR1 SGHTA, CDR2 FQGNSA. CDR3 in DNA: TGTGCCAGCGGTGTACAGGGGGAAGAGACCCAGTACTTC. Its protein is CASGVQGEETQYF.

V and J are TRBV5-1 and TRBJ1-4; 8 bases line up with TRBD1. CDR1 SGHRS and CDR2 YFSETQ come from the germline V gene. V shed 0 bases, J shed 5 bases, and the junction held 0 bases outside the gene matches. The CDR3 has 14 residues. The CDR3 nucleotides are TGCGCCAGCAGCTTGGGACAGGGGAATGAAAAACTGTTTTTT. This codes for CASSLGQGNEKLFF.

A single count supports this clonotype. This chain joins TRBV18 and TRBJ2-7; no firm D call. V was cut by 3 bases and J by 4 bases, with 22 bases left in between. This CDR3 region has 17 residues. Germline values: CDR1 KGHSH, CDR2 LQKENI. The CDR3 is CASSPSHWKGLTYEQYV. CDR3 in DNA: TGTGCCAGCTCACCGTCGCATTGGAAGGGATTAACTTACGAGCAGTACGTC.

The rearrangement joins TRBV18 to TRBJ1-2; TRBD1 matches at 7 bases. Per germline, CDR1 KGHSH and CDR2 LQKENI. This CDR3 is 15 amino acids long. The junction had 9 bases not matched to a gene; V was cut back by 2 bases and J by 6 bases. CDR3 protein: CASSPSKTGINGYTF. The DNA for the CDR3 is TGTGCCAGCTCACCAAGCAAGACAGGGATAAATGGCTACACCTTC. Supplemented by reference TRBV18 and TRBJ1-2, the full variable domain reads NAGVMQNPRHLVRRRGQEARLRCSPMKGHSHVYWYRQLPEEGLKFMVYLQKENIIDESGMPKERFSAEFPKEGPSILRIQQVVRGDSAAYFCASSPSKTGINGYTFGSGTRLTVV.

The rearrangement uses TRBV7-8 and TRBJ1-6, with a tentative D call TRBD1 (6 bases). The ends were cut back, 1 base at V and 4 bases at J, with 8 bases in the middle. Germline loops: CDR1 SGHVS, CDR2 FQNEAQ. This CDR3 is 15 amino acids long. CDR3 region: CASSLETGYNSPLHF. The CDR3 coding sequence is TGTGCCAGCAGCTTAGAGACAGGTTATAATTCACCCCTCCACTTT.

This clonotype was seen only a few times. The CDR3 protein is CASSPGTGFDEQYF. As DNA, the CDR3 is TGTGCCAGCAGCCCCGGGACAGGCTTCGACGAGCAGTACTTC. The chain joins TRBV5-6 to TRBJ2-7, with 8 nucleotides matching TRBD1. Germline CDR1 SGHDT, CDR2 YYEEEE. J was trimmed by 5 bases and V by 4 bases; bases with no gene match: 8. The CDR3 extends over 14 amino acids. The full variable domain, completed using reference TRBV5-6 and TRBJ2-7, is DAGVTQSPTHLIKTRGQQVTLRCSPKSGHDTVSWYQQALGQGPQFIFQYYEEEERQRGNFPDRFSGHQFPNYSSELNVNALLLGDSALYLCASSPGTGFDEQYFGPGTRLTVT.

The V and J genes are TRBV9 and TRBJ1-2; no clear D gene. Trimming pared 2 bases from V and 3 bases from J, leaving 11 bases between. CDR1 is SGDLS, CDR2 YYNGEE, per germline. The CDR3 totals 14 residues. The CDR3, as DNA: TGTGCCAGCAGCGTCGATGGTGGGGACTATGGCTACACCTTC. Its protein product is CASSVDGGDYGYTF.

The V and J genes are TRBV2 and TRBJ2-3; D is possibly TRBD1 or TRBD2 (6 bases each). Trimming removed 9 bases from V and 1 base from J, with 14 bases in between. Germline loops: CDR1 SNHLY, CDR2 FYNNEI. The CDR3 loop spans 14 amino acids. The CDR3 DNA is TGTGCCAGAGGGGGGCGGCCTCGCACAGATACGCAGTATTTT. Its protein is CARGGRPRTDTQYF.

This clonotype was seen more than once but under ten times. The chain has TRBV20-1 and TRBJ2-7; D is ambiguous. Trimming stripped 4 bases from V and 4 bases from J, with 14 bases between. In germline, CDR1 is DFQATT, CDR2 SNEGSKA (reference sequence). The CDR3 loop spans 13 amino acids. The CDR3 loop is CSAKPRHHYEQYV. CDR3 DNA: TGCAGTGCTAAGCCTAGACACCATTACGAGCAGTACGTC.

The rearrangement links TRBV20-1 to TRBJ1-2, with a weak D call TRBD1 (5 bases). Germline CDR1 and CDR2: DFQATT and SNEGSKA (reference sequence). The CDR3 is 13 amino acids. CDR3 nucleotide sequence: TGCAGCCCGCGGGGCGTACGCACGGATGGCTACACCTTC. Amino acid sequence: CSPRGVRTDGYTF.

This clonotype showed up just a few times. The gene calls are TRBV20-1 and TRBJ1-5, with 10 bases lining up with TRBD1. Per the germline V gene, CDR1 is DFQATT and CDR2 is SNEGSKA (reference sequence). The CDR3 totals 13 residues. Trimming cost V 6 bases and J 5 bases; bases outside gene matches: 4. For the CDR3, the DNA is TGCAGTGCCCTGACAGGGGGCGATCAGCCCCAGCATTTT. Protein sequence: CSALTGGDQPQHF.

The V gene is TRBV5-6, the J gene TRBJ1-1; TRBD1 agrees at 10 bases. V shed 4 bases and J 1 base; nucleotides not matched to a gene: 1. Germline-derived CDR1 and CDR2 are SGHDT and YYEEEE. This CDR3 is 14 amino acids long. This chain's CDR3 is CASSRTGGNTEAFF. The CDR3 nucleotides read TGTGCCAGCAGCAGGACAGGGGGGAACACTGAAGCTTTCTTT.

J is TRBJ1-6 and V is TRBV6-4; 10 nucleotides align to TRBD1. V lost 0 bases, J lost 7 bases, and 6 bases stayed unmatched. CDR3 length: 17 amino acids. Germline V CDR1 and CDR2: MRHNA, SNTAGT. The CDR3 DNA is TGTGCCAGCAGTGACTCGCGGACAGGGGGTAGGAATTCACCCCTCCACTTT. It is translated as CASSDSRTGGRNSPLHF.

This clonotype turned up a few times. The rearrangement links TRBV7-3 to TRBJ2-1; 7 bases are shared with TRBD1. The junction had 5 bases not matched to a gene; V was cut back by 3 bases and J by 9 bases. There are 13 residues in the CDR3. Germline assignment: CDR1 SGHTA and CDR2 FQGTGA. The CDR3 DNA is TGTGCCAGCAGCTTCGAACAGGGGACTGAGCAGTTCTTC. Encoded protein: CASSFEQGTEQFF.

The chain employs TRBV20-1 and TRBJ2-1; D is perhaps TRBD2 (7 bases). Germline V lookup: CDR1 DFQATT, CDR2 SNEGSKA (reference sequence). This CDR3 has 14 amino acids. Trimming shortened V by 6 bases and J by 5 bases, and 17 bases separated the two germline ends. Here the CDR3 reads CSAPWGGRDNEQFF. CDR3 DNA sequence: TGCAGTGCACCGTGGGGGGGCCGGGACAATGAGCAGTTCTTC.

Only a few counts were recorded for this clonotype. The CDR3 spells CASSPGGHLDSSSYGYTF. The CDR3 DNA reads TGTGCCAGCAGCCCAGGTGGGCATTTGGACAGTTCGAGCTATGGCTACACCTTC. V is TRBV9 and J is TRBJ1-2; TRBD1 is a possible D gene (6 bases). V shed 4 bases and J shed 4 bases, with 26 bases lying between them. Germline V gene sequence: CDR1 SGDLS, CDR2 YYNGEE. The CDR3 totals 18 residues.

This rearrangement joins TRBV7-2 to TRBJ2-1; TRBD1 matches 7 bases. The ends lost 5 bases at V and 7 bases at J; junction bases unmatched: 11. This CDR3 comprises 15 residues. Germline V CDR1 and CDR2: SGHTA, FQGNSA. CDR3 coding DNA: TGTGCCAGCAGCCACAGGGGAAGCTTAAGGAATGAGCAGTTCTTC. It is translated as CASSHRGSLRNEQFF.

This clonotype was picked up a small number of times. CDR3 protein: CASSRSTSSYNEQFF. CDR3 in DNA: TGCGCCAGCAGCCGGAGCACAAGCTCCTACAATGAGCAGTTCTTC. This chain links TRBV4-1 with TRBJ2-1; the D is unclear. The CDR3 spans 15 residues. Trimming removed 4 bases at V and 0 bases at J, with 10 bases between. In germline, CDR1 is MGHRA, CDR2 YSYEKL.

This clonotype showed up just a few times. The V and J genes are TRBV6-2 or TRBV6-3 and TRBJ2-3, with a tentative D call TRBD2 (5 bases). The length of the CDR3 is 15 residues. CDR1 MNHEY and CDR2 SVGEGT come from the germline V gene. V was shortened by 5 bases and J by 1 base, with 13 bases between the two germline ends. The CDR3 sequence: CASSPTGYGTDTQYF. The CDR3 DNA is TGTGCCAGCAGTCCGACGGGGTATGGCACAGATACGCAGTATTTT.

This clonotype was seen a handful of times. The CDR3 loop reads CASSSLGGATDTQYF. The CDR3 DNA is TGTGCCAGCAGCTCCCTCGGGGGGGCCACAGATACGCAGTATTTT. The chain combines TRBV7-2 with TRBJ2-3, with TRBD2 matching 8 bases. V lost 4 bases, J lost 2 bases, and 5 bases stayed unmatched. The CDR3 totals 15 residues. Per germline, CDR1 SGHTA and CDR2 FQGNSA.

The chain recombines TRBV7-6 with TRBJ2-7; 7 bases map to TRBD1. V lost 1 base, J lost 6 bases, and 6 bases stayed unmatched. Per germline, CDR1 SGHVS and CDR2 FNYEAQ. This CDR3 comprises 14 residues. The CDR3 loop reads CASSLGDRVTEQYF. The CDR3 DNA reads TGTGCCAGCAGCTTAGGAGACAGGGTTACCGAGCAGTACTTC. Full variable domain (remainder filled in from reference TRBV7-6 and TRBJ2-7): GAGVSQSPRYKVTKRGQDVALRCDPISGHVSLYWYRQALGQGPEFLTYFNYEAQQDKSGLPNDRFSAERPEGSISTLTIQRTEQRDSAMYRCASSLGDRVTEQYFGPGTRLTVT.

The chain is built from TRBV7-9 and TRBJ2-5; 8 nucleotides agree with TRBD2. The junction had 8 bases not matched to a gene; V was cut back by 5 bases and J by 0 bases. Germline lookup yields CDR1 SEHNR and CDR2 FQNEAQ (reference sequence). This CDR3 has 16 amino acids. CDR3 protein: CASSPGGGLYQETQYF. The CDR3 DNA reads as TGTGCCAGCAGCCCCGGGGGGGGGCTATACCAAGAGACCCAGTACTTC.

The CDR3 DNA reads as TGTGCCAGCAGTGCGGGGGTTACTGAAGCTTTCTTT. Translated: CASSAGVTEAFF. The chain combines TRBV2 with TRBJ1-1, with D possibly TRBD1 on 5 matching bases. V was clipped by 4 bases and J by 5 bases, with 8 bases between them. CDR3 size: 12 residues. CDR1 SNHLY and CDR2 FYNNEI come from the germline V gene.

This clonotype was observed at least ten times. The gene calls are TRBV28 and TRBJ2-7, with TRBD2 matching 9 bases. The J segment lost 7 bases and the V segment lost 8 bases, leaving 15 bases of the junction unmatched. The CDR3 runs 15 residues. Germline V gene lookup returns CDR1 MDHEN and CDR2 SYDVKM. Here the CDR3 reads CASLEAGGRPTEQYF. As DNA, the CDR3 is TGTGCCAGCCTCGAAGCGGGGGGACGGCCTACGGAGCAGTACTTC. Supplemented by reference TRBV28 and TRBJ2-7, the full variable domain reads DVKVTQSSRYLVKRTGEKVFLECVQDMDHENMFWYRQDPGLGLRLIYFSYDVKMKEKGDIPEGYSVSREKKERFSLILESASTNQTSMYLCASLEAGGRPTEQYFGPGTRLTVT.